What follows is one TCR beta chain and its context. The protocol was immunoSEQ multiplex PCR, while the TCRdb copy is restricted to in-frame clones and leaves out a portion. The sample comprises around 400,000 clones, 70% to 90% of which are singletons, and 1.4% rests with the top ten. The data were taken from a study of blood T cell repertoires in COVID-19. Turning to the study itself: From T cells, B-cell-depleted T cells, or PBMCs came the material, which was cDNA or gDNA.

Enrollees, 18 to 89 years old, lived in 24 US areas. A COVID-19 case had been met by exposed participants during the 2 weeks before study entry. The CDR3 spans 14 residues. Between the trimmed V and J ends, which lost 7 bases and 1 base, there was a span of 13 bases. In germline, CDR1 is MDHEN, CDR2 SYDVKM. The chain joins TRBV28 to TRBJ1-1, with D possibly TRBD1 on 5 matching bases. This sequence originates from a woman under 30 who had been exposed to COVID-19. Material for sequencing was PBMCs or T cells enriched from blood (not recorded which). DNA of the CDR3: TGTGCCAGCACCAATGAGCAGGGGAACACTGAAGCTTTCTTT. Its translation is CASTNEQGNTEAFF.